In its sample, the clone carrying this T cell receptor beta chain was seen a few times. Clones were read by immunoSEQ multiplex PCR, and TCRdb kept only the in-frame ones, dropping some. The sample includes 20,000 to 25,000 clones, less than 50% of them seen just once. This CDR3 region has 11 residues. J was trimmed by 8 bases and V by 3 bases; bases with no gene match: 4. Germline values: CDR1 SQVTM, CDR2 ANQGSEA. The data stem from a study of neoadjuvant anti-PD-1 for oral cavity cancer. Indicated time point: after neoadjuvant nivolumab, at surgical resection. The V and J genes are TRBV29-1 and TRBJ2-7; the match to TRBD1 covers 7 bases. The clonotype was recovered from a person between 40 and 85 years old with oral cavity squamous cell carcinoma. The specimen was tumor tissue, collected after nivolumab (anti-PD-1) treatment. The CDR3 DNA sequence: TGCAGCGTTGACCGGGACAGAAAGCAGTACTTC. Protein product: CSVDRDRKQYF.